The 13 T cell receptor beta chains below all came from one sample that was sequenced in a study of beta chain features in type 1 diabetes. The entirety of the isolated RNA underwent reverse transcription, so expressed TCRB transcripts were sequenced. Profiling relied on immunoSEQ multiplex PCR, and the TCRdb table lists in-frame clones only, not all of them. The data hold hundreds of thousands of clones, with over 9.5% observed a single time. Sequencing used naive CD4+ T cells from blood. These receptors all stem from a woman aged 18-29 years in good health.

The chain recombines TRBV5-6 with TRBJ2-4; D is unclear. This CDR3 is built from 15 residues. V lost 1 base and J 12 bases, leaving 20 bases between the germline ends. CDR1 is SGHDT and CDR2 is YYEEEE in the germline V gene. The CDR3 reads CASSLSQAATFDQYF. Here the CDR3 DNA reads TGTGCCAGCAGCTTGAGCCAGGCAGCAACGTTCGATCAGTACTTC.

Points on this clone: This CDR3 is also generated by other DNA sequences in the sample. The rearrangement links TRBV7-2 to TRBJ1-2, with a possible D match to TRBD1 (6 bases). CDR1 is SGHTA and CDR2 is FQGNSA in the germline V gene. The germline V and J ends were trimmed by 5 bases and 5 bases, with 12 bases remaining between them. This CDR3 is 13 amino acids long. CDR3 sequence: CASSPGQNYGYTF. The DNA for the CDR3 is TGTGCCAGCAGCCCCGGACAGAATTATGGCTACACCTTC.

This clone was seen more than once but under ten times. V gene TRBV28 combines with J gene TRBJ1-5; D remains unclear. V was shortened by 5 bases and J by 7 bases, with 9 bases between the two germline ends. Germline CDR1 MDHEN, CDR2 SYDVKM. The CDR3 spans 12 residues. DNA of the CDR3: TGTGCCAGCAGTGTGGTCCGGCAGCCCCAGCATTTT. Encoded protein: CASSVVRQPQHF.

This clone was seen only a few times. The V call is TRBV9, the J call TRBJ2-1, with 10 positions matching TRBD1. CDR3 length: 17 amino acids. With V trimmed by 5 bases and J by 5 bases, 13 bases remained unmatched. Germline values: CDR1 SGDLS, CDR2 YYNGEE. The CDR3 protein is CASSVNFRQGANNEQFF. DNA for the CDR3: TGTGCCAGCAGTGTTAACTTTCGACAGGGGGCAAACAATGAGCAGTTCTTC.

This chain connects TRBV7-9 to TRBJ2-7; TRBD2 might be the D (5 bases). V was pared by 4 bases and J by 2 bases, with 9 bases between. This CDR3 has 13 amino acids. Looked up from germline, CDR1 is SEHNR and CDR2 is FQNEAQ (reference sequence). The CDR3, as DNA: TGTGCCAGCAGCTCCACAGCGGCCTACGAGCAGTACTTC. Protein: CASSSTAAYEQYF.

This clone was picked up a small number of times. The gene calls are TRBV28 and TRBJ1-5, with D unclear. V gave up 7 bases and J gave up 0 bases, with 4 bases separating them. CDR3 length: 12 residues. The V gene's germline CDR1 is MDHEN and CDR2 SYDVKM. CDR3 region: CASKDSNQPQHF. CDR3 nucleotides: TGTGCCAGCAAGGATAGCAATCAGCCCCAGCATTTT.

This clone was counted a few times. The V call is TRBV9, the J call TRBJ2-6, with unresolved D. CDR1 is SGDLS and CDR2 is YYNGEE in the germline V gene. V dropped 0 bases and J dropped 2 bases, with 6 bases sitting between them. This CDR3 comprises 15 residues. In DNA form, the CDR3 reads TGTGCCAGCAGCGTAGTCACAGCTGGGGCCAACGTCCTGACTTTC. It translates to CASSVVTAGANVLTF.

This clone appeared a few times. The chain couples TRBV6-5 to TRBJ2-3, with D unclear. Germline V gene sequence: CDR1 MNHEY, CDR2 SVGAGI. This CDR3 is 15 amino acids long. V was cut by 0 bases and J by 0 bases, with 7 bases left in between. The CDR3 protein is CASSYSIFSTDTQYF. For the CDR3, the DNA is TGTGCCAGCAGTTACTCAATCTTCAGCACAGATACGCAGTATTTT.

This clone occurred a few times. The CDR3 coding sequence is TGTGCCAGCAGCTCTCCCGTTTTTGTGGCCGGGGAGCTGTTTTTT. Translated, it gives CASSSPVFVAGELFF. The V gene is TRBV7-2, the J gene TRBJ2-2; D ambiguous. The germline V gene encodes CDR1 SGHTA and CDR2 FQGNSA. Trimming pared 4 bases from V and 6 bases from J, leaving 15 bases between. This CDR3 is built from 15 residues.

The chain recombines TRBV4-3 with TRBJ2-1; 7 nucleotides agree with TRBD2. CDR3 size: 17 residues. The J segment lost 2 bases and the V segment lost 1 base, leaving 8 bases of the junction unmatched. From germline, CDR1 is LGHNA and CDR2 YSLEER. CDR3 coding DNA: TGCGCCAGCAGCCAAGTTCGCGGCGGGGGAACCTACAATGAGCAGTTCTTC. Its protein is CASSQVRGGGTYNEQFF.

The chain has TRBV2 and TRBJ1-5, with a weak D call TRBD1 (5 bases). Germline V gene sequence: CDR1 SNHLY, CDR2 FYNNEI. Trimming stripped 7 bases from V and 3 bases from J, with 10 bases between. This CDR3 spans 13 amino acids. The DNA for the CDR3 is TGTGCCAGCAAACGACAGTACAATCAGCCCCAGCATTTT. This sequence encodes CASKRQYNQPQHF. Drawing the rest from reference TRBV2 and TRBJ1-5, the complete variable domain is EPEVTQTPSHQVTQMGQEVILRCVPISNHLYFYWYRQILGQKVEFLVSFYNNEISEKSEIFDDQFSVERPDGSNFTLKIRSTKLEDSAMYFCASKRQYNQPQHFGDGTRLSIL.

The J gene is TRBJ2-6, the V gene TRBV5-6; the D gene is possibly TRBD1 (6 bases). The CDR3 totals 19 residues. Germline values: CDR1 SGHDT, CDR2 YYEEEE. The ends were cut back, 4 bases at V and 0 bases at J, with 20 bases in the middle. CDR3 coding DNA: TGTGCCAGCAGCCCATACAGGGCAACCTCTAGCTCTGGGGCCAACGTCCTGACTTTC. As protein: CASSPYRATSSSGANVLTF. Looking up the rest from reference TRBV5-6 and TRBJ2-6 gives the full variable domain: DAGVTQSPTHLIKTRGQQVTLRCSPKSGHDTVSWYQQALGQGPQFIFQYYEEEERQRGNFPDRFSGHQFPNYSSELNVNALLLGDSALYLCASSPYRATSSSGANVLTFGAGSRLTVL.

This clone was seen only a few times. The rearrangement joins TRBV18 to TRBJ2-3, with D unresolved. Between the trimmed V and J ends, which lost 1 base and 3 bases, there was a span of 11 bases. The CDR3 runs to 15 residues. The germline V gene has CDR1 KGHSH and CDR2 LQKENI. The CDR3 bases are TGTGCCAGCTCACCACGGGTCGTGAGGACAGATACGCAGTATTTT. Its translation: CASSPRVVRTDTQYF.